Listed below are T cell receptor beta chains from one sample, sequenced in a study of blood T cell repertoires in COVID-19. The assay was immunoSEQ multiplex PCR, and TCRdb's table has in-frame clones only and misses some. In the table there are about 75,000 clones, 87% of which are singletons. What was sequenced was peripheral blood. The receptors here all came from a woman aged 45-60 years with acute or convalescent COVID-19. CDR3s include the opening cysteine and the closing phenylalanine or tryptophan. The order of the fields is J gene, V gene, CDR3 protein.

TRBJ1-4	TRBV5-1	CASSEGVFGTNEKLFF
TRBJ2-7	TRBV7-9	CASSFPAAGNYEQYF
TRBJ2-1	TRBV4-1	CASSPKTTSYNEQFF
TRBJ1-1	TRBV5-1	CASSLISPRNTEAFF
TRBJ1-3	TRBV7-2	CASSLGGGTGNTIYF
TRBJ1-6	TRBV5-1	CASSDRQGTNSPLHF
TRBJ2-1	TRBV5-1	CASSLDRGNNEQFF
TRBJ2-5	TRBV28	CASSARSAVGTQYF
TRBJ2-7	TRBV28	CASSHAGTGSYEQYF
TRBJ2-1	TRBV9	CASSVSDIGAEQFF